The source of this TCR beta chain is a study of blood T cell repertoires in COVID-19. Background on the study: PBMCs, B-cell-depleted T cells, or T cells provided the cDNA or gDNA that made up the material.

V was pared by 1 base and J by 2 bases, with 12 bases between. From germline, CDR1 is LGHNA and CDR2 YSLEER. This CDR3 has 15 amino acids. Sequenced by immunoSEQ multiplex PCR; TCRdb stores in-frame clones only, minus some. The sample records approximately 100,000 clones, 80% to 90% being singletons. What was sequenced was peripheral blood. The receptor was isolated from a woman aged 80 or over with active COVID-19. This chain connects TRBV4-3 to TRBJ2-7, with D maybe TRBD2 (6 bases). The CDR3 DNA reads TGCGCCAGCAGCCAAGGGCTAGCGATGCCCTACGAGCAGTACTTC. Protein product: CASSQGLAMPYEQYF.